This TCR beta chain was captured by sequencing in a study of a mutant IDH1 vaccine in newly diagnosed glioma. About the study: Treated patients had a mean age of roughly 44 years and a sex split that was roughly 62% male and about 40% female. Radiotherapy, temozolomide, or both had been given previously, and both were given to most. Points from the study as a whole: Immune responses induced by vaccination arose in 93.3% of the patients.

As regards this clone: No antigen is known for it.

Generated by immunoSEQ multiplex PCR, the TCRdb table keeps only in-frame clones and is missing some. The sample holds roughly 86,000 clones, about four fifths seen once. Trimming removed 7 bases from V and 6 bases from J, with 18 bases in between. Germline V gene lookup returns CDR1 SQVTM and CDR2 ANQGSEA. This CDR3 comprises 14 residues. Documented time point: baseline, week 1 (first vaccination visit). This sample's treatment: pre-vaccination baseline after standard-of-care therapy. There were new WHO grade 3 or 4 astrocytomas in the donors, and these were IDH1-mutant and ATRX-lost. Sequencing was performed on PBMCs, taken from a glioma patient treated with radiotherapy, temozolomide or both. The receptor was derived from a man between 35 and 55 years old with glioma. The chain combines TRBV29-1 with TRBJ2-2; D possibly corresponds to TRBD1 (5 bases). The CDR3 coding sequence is TGCAGCGGCCGTGGCAGGGTCAATTCCGGGGAGCTGTTTTTT. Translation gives CSGRGRVNSGELFF.